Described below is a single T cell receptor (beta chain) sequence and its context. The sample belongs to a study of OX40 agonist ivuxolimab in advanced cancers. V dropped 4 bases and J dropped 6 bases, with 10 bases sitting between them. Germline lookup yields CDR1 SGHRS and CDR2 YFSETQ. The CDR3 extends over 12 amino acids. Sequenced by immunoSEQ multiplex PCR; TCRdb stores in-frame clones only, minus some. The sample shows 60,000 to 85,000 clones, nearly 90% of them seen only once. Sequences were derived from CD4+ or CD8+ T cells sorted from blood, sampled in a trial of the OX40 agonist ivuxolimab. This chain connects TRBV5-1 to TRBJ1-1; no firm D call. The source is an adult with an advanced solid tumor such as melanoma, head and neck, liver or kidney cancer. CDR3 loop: CASSLPGPEAFF. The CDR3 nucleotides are TGCGCCAGCAGCCTCCCGGGCCCTGAAGCTTTCTTT.